The 7 T cell receptor beta chains listed next were all sequenced from one sample in a study of CD8 T cells in ankylosing spondylitis. TCRdb reprocessed the 5' RACE reads with MiXCR, giving one entry per CDR3 protein. The table records about 220,000 distinct CDR3 sequences, about 10% of them present only once. Source material: blood, either unsorted or a sorted T cell fraction (not recorded which). The receptors derive from a male donor with ankylosing spondylitis or in good health (not recorded which).

In this sample, this clonotype turned up many times. The gene calls are TRBV6-1 and TRBJ1-4, with D possibly TRBD1 on 5 matching bases. Germline loops: CDR1 MNHNS, CDR2 SASEGT. There are 14 residues in the CDR3. Trimming shortened V by 6 bases and J by 3 bases, and 11 bases separated the two germline ends. CDR3 in amino acids: CASRRGLANEKLFF. The CDR3 bases are TGTGCCAGCAGGAGGGGCTTGGCTAATGAAAAACTGTTTTTT.

The table lists this clonotype with a count of one. This chain links TRBV12-3 or TRBV12-4 with TRBJ2-7; D tentatively reads TRBD1 or TRBD2 (5 bases each). CDR3 length equals 15 residues. Between the trimmed V and J ends, which lost 7 bases and 0 bases, there was a span of 16 bases. The CDR3 loop reads CASTLFGDGSYEQYF. CDR3 DNA: TGTGCCAGCACCCTATTCGGGGACGGCTCCTACGAGCAGTACTTC.

Ten or more counts support this clonotype. This chain links TRBV20-1 with TRBJ2-5; TRBD2 is a possible D gene (6 bases). The ends were cut back, 1 base at V and 5 bases at J, with 20 bases in the middle. This CDR3 has 16 amino acids. CDR1 and CDR2 from the germline V gene are DFQATT and SNEGSKA (reference sequence). CDR3 nucleotide sequence: TGCAGTGCTAGAGGACGACTTGACGGGGGTACGGAGACCCAGTACTTC. Translated: CSARGRLDGGTETQYF.

The chain links TRBV20-1 to TRBJ2-1; TRBD2 might be the D (6 bases). Germline CDR1 DFQATT, CDR2 SNEGSKA (reference sequence). CDR3 length: 14 amino acids. The V and J ends lost 3 bases and 2 bases respectively, with 11 bases between them. This CDR3 reads CSASGGITYNEQFF. The CDR3, as DNA: TGCAGTGCTAGTGGAGGGATCACCTACAATGAGCAGTTCTTC.

The chain employs TRBV19 and TRBJ1-1; unclear D gene. V lost 3 bases, J lost 1 base, and 12 bases lay in between. CDR3 length: 15 amino acids. Germline CDR1 reads LNHDA; CDR2 reads SQIVND (reference sequence). The CDR3 coding sequence is TGTGCCAGTAGTATGGCCCGAGTAGCGAACACTGAAGCTTTCTTT. The encoded protein is CASSMARVANTEAFF.

This clonotype was seen at least ten times. This rearrangement joins TRBV6-2 or TRBV6-3 to TRBJ1-1, with no clear D. CDR3 length equals 14 residues. CDR1 and CDR2 from the germline V gene are MNHEY and SVGEGT. The V end lost 3 bases, the J end lost 2 bases, and 10 bases lay between the germline ends. CDR3 region: CASSYLRENTEAFF. The DNA of the CDR3 is TGTGCCAGCAGTTATTTAAGGGAAAACACTGAAGCTTTCTTT.

This clonotype came up many times. The chain recombines TRBV5-1 with TRBJ2-7, with D tentatively TRBD1 or TRBD2 (6 bases each). From germline, CDR1 is SGHRS and CDR2 YFSETQ. The CDR3 extends over 16 amino acids. The V and J ends lost 0 bases and 0 bases respectively, with 13 bases between them. The CDR3 nucleotides read TGCGCCAGCAGCTTGGGGGGGGCCCCAGGCTCCTACGAGCAGTACTTC. Amino acids: CASSLGGAPGSYEQYF.